Listed here are 15 T cell receptor beta chains from one sample, sequenced in a study of T cells after yellow fever vaccination. TCRdb ran MiXCR on the 5' RACE reads and lists one entry per CDR3 protein. The sample consists of some 150,000 distinct CDR3 sequences, around 10% of them appearing once. The sequences come from CD8+ T cells sorted from PBMCs, collected 15 days after the yellow fever booster vaccination. These TCRs come from a man between 18 and 29 years old who received the YFV17D yellow fever vaccine.

The CDR3 loop is CASSLGTMRGVQETQYF. Written as DNA, the CDR3 is TGTGCCAGCAGCTTAGGTACCATGCGGGGGGTGCAAGAGACCCAGTACTTC. The chain couples TRBV7-8 to TRBJ2-5; TRBD2 aligns across 8 bases. The V and J ends lost 1 base and 2 bases, in that order; junction bases with no gene match: 9. Germline CDR1 and CDR2: SGHVS and FQNEAQ. The CDR3 spans 17 residues.

This clonotype showed up just a few times. V is TRBV7-9 and J is TRBJ2-3; 7 bases match TRBD1. This CDR3 has 13 residues. V trimming: 5 bases; J trimming: 6 bases; junction bases outside the gene matches: 5. The germline gives CDR1 SEHNR, CDR2 FQNEAQ (reference sequence). CDR3 nucleotides: TGTGCCAGCAGCGAGGGACAGCCGGATACGCAGTATTTT. Its translation is CASSEGQPDTQYF.

A few counts support this clonotype. The genes are TRBV5-1 and TRBJ1-1; a weak D match, TRBD1 (5 bases). The CDR3 is 17 residues long. CDR1 is SGHRS, CDR2 YFSETQ, per germline. Trimming took 4 bases from V and 6 from J, leaving 25 bases between them. The CDR3 bases are TGCGCCAGCAGCGTGGCATGGGGCGGGGCGGAGGTCGCTGAAGCTTTCTTT. Protein: CASSVAWGGAEVAEAFF. Using reference TRBV5-1 and TRBJ1-1 for the parts outside the CDR3, the full variable domain is KAGVTQTPRYLIKTRGQQVTLSCSPISGHRSVSWYQQTPGQGLQFLFEYFSETQRNKGNFPGRFSGRQFSNSRSEMNVSTLELGDSALYLCASSVAWGGAEVAEAFFGQGTRLTVV.

There are a few counts of this clonotype. The chain is built from TRBV5-1 and TRBJ2-2; TRBD1 aligns across 7 bases. J gave up 1 base and V 5 bases, and 8 bases lay outside the gene matches. Germline loops: CDR1 SGHRS, CDR2 YFSETQ. The CDR3 is 16 residues long. This chain's CDR3 is CASSPLGTVNTGELFF. CDR3 coding DNA: TGCGCCAGCAGTCCCTTAGGGACAGTGAACACCGGGGAGCTGTTTTTT.

The rearrangement uses TRBV12-3 or TRBV12-4 and TRBJ2-5, with a possible D match to TRBD1 (5 bases). The CDR3 covers 13 residues. The germline V and J ends were trimmed by 5 bases and 1 base, with 8 bases remaining between them. CDR3 in amino acids: CASSRRAQETQYF. As DNA, the CDR3 is TGTGCCAGCAGTCGCAGGGCCCAAGAGACCCAGTACTTC.

This clonotype was seen more than once but under ten times. This chain uses TRBV4-3 with TRBJ2-7, with 11 bases that match TRBD1. The germline CDR1 and CDR2 sequences are LGHNA and YSLEER. The junction had 2 bases not matched to a gene; V was cut back by 4 bases and J by 0 bases. This CDR3 region has 15 residues. DNA for the CDR3: TGCGCCAGCAGCCCCGGGACAGGGGGCTCCTACGAGCAGTACTTC. It encodes CASSPGTGGSYEQYF.

This clonotype was observed a handful of times. This chain joins TRBV5-6 and TRBJ1-1; D is perhaps TRBD1 (5 bases). Germline CDR1 and CDR2: SGHDT and YYEEEE. V was pared by 1 base and J by 1 base, with 11 bases between. CDR3 size: 15 residues. This CDR3 is CASSLPGTRNTEAFF. DNA of the CDR3: TGTGCCAGCAGCTTGCCAGGGACGCGGAACACTGAAGCTTTCTTT.

This clonotype has only a few counts. The genes are TRBV20-1 and TRBJ1-2; no clear D. There are 13 residues in the CDR3. Trimming took 3 bases from V and 5 from J, leaving 13 bases between them. From germline, CDR1 is DFQATT and CDR2 SNEGSKA (reference sequence). The CDR3 sequence is CSASSVSLYGYTF. The DNA for the CDR3 is TGCAGTGCTAGCAGTGTCAGCTTATATGGCTACACCTTC.

A few counts support this clonotype. J is TRBJ2-3 and V is TRBV27; TRBD2 agrees at 7 bases. Germline CDR1 is MNHEY and CDR2 is SMNVEV (reference sequence). V shed 6 bases, J shed 4 bases, and the junction held 10 bases outside the gene matches. The CDR3 has 15 residues. The CDR3 bases are TGTGCCAGCAGACTCCTCTTGGGGGGGGCAGATACGCAGTATTTT. Residues: CASRLLLGGADTQYF.

This clonotype was detected a few times. This chain uses TRBV11-3 with TRBJ2-3, with no clear D. CDR3 size: 16 residues. Per the germline V gene, CDR1 is SGHNT and CDR2 is YENEEA. The V and J ends lost 4 bases and 2 bases respectively, with 16 bases between them. CDR3 sequence (DNA): TGTGCCAGCAGCTGGCGGACGGCTAGTTACACAGATACGCAGTATTTT. Protein: CASSWRTASYTDTQYF.

The chain employs TRBV14 and TRBJ2-1; perhaps TRBD1 as D (8 bases). V was clipped by 2 bases and J by 6 bases, with 20 bases between them. CDR3 length equals 17 residues. Germline V gene data show CDR1 as SGHDN and CDR2 as FVKESK. The chain's CDR3 is CASSQKRVQGEGNEQFF. CDR3 DNA sequence: TGTGCCAGCAGCCAAAAAAGGGTACAGGGGGAGGGCAATGAGCAGTTCTTC.

This chain links TRBV4-3 with TRBJ2-6; 7 bases map to TRBD1. Trimming cost V 1 base and J 0 bases; bases outside gene matches: 9. CDR3 size: 19 residues. Germline values: CDR1 LGHNA, CDR2 YSLEER. The CDR3 protein is CASSQAPGGSTSGANVLTF. CDR3 in DNA: TGCGCCAGCAGCCAAGCGCCAGGGGGTTCAACCTCTGGGGCCAACGTCCTGACTTTC.

This clonotype appeared a few times. The chain links TRBV4-1 to TRBJ2-2; D call uncertain. Germline values: CDR1 MGHRA, CDR2 YSYEKL. V lost 1 base, J lost 6 bases, and 6 bases lay in between. This CDR3 region has 13 residues. CDR3 sequence: CASSQVASGELFF. The CDR3 DNA sequence: TGCGCCAGCAGCCAAGTCGCGTCCGGGGAGCTGTTTTTT.

The rearrangement joins TRBV6-2 or TRBV6-3 to TRBJ2-7; D unresolved. Germline CDR1 MNHEY, CDR2 SVGEGT. The V and J ends lost 4 bases and 5 bases respectively, with 12 bases between them. This CDR3 is built from 13 residues. CDR3 nucleotides: TGTGCCAGCAGTTTGACAAGGGCGGACGAGCAGTACTTC. The encoded protein is CASSLTRADEQYF.

The chain employs TRBV10-3 and TRBJ2-2; maybe TRBD2 (6 bases). CDR3 length equals 17 residues. Trimming stripped 0 bases from V and 2 bases from J, with 13 bases between. Germline CDR1 is ENHRY and CDR2 is SYGVKD. In nucleotides, the CDR3 is TGTGCCATCAGTGAGTCACCAGGGACTGCAAACACCGGGGAGCTGTTTTTT. Translating it yields CAISESPGTANTGELFF.